This TCR beta chain originates from a study of T cells in Graves' hyperthyroidism and ophthalmopathy. Researchers took RNA transcripts and amplified the TCR beta CDR3 regions from them. When the TCR CDR3 underwent first-round RT-PCR, the HTBI primer set was used. TCRdb ran MiXCR on the multiplex PCR reads and lists one entry per CDR3 protein. The sample carries under 200,000 distinct CDR3 sequences, about 9.4% recorded once. Exclusion criteria comprised uncontrolled infection, other autoimmune disease, pregnancy or lactation. This clonotype was observed many times. The receptor's source is a woman in her late teens or twenties with Graves' hyperthyroidism that later progressed to Graves' ophthalmopathy. Sequenced: blood.

CDR3 region: CASSFFLQGVSYEQYF. The CDR3 DNA reads TGTGCCAGCAGCTTTTTTTTGCAGGGAGTCAGCTACGAGCAGTACTTC. The chain is built from TRBV7-3 and TRBJ2-7; D may be TRBD1 or TRBD2 (5 bases each). Trimming removed 3 bases at V and 3 bases at J, with 18 bases between. In germline, CDR1 is SGHTA, CDR2 FQGTGA. The CDR3 spans 16 residues.